This T cell receptor (beta chain) was sequenced in a study of OX40 agonist ivuxolimab in advanced cancers. The wider study: The mean age was about 61 years, ranging from 23 to 79, with around four fifths of participants male.

The assay was immunoSEQ multiplex PCR, and TCRdb's table has in-frame clones only and misses some. The profile covers 70,000 or so clones, with around 80% appearing a single time and under 1.2% taken by the ten largest. Notes on the study in general: Some of the nonresponding patients also showed low levels of normalized T-cell clonal expansion. With doses of 0.1-3.0 mg/kg, partial responders showed among the lowest clonal expansion.

Trimming removed 1 base at V and 6 bases at J, with 13 bases between. Germline lookup yields CDR1 KGHSH and CDR2 LQKENI. This CDR3 region has 15 residues. Concerning this clone: The antigen remains undetermined.

The genes are TRBV18 and TRBJ1-5, with D hard to call. The sequencing used CD4+ or CD8+ T cells sorted from blood, collected in a trial of the OX40 agonist ivuxolimab. The source is an adult with an advanced solid tumor such as melanoma, head and neck, liver or kidney cancer. CDR3 DNA sequence: TGTGCCAGCTCACCACGAGGCGAGGTGGGTCAGCCCCAGCATTTT. Translating gives CASSPRGEVGQPQHF.